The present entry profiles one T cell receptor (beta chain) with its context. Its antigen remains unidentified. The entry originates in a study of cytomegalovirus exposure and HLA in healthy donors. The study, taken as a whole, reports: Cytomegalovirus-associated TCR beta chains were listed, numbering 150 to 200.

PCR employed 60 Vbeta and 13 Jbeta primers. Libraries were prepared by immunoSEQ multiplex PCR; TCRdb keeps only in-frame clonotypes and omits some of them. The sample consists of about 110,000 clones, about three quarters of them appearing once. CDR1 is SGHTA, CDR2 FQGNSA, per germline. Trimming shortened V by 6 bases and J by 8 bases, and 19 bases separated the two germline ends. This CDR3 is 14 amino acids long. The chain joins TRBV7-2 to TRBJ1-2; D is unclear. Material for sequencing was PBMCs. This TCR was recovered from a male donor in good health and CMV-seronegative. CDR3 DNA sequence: TGTGCCAGCAGTTCCATGTTGGGAGGAACGGGCTACACCTTC. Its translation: CASSSMLGGTGYTF.